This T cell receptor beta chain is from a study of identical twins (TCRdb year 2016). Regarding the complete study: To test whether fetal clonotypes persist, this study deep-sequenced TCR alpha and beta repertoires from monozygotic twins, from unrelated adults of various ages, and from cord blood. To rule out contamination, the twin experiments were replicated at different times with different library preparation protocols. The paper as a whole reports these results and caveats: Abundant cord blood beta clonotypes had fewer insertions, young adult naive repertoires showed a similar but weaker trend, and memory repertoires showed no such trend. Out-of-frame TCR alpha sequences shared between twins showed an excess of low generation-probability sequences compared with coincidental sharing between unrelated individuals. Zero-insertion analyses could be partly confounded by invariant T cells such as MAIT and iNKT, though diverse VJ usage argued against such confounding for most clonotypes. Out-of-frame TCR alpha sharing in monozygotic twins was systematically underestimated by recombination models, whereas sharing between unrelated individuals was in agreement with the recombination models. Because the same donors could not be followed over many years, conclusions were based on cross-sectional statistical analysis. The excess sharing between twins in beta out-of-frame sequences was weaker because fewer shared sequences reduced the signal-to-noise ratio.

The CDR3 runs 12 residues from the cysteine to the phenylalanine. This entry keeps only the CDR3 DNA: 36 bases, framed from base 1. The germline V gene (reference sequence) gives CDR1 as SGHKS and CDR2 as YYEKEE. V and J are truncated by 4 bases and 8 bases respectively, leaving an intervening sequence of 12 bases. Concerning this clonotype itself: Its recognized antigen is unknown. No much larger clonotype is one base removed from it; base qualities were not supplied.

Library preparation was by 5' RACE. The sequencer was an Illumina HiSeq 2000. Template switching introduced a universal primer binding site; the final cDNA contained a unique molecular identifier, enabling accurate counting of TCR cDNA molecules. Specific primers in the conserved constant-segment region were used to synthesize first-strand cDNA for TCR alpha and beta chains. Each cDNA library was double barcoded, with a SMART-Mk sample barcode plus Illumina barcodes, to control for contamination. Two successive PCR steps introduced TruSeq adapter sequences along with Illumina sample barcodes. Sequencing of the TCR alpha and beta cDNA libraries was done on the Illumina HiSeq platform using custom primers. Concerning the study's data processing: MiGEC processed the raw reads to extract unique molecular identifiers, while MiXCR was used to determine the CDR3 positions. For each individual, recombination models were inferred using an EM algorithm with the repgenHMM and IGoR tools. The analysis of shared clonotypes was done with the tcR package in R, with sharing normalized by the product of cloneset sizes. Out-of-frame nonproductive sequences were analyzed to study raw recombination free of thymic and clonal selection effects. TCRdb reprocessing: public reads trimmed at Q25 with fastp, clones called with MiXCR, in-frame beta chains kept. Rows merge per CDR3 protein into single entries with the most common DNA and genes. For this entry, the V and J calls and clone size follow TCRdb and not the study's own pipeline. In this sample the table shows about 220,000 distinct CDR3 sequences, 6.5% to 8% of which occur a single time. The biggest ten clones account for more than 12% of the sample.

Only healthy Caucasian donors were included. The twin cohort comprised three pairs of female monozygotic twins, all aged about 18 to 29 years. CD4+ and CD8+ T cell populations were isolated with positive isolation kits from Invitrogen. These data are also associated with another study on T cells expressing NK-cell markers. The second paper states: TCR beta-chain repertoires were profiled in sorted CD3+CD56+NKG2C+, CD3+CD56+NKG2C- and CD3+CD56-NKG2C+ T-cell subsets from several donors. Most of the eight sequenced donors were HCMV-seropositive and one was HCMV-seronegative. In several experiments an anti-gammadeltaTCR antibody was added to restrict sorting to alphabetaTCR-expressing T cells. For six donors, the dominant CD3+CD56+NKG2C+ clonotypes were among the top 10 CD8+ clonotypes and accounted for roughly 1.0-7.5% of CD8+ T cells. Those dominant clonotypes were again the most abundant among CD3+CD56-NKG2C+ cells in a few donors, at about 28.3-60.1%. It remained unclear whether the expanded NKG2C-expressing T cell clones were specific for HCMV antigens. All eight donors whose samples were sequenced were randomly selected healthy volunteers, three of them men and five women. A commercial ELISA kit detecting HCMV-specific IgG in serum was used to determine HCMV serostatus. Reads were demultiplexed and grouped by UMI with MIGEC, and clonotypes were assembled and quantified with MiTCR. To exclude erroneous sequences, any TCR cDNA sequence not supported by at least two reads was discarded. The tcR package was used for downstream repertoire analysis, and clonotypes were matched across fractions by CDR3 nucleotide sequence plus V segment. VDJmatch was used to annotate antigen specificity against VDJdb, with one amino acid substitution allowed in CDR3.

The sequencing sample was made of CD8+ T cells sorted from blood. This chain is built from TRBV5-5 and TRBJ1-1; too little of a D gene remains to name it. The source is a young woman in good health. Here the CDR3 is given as CASSEDYGEAFF. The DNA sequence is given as TGTGCCAGCAGCGAGGACTACGGGGAAGCTTTCTTT.